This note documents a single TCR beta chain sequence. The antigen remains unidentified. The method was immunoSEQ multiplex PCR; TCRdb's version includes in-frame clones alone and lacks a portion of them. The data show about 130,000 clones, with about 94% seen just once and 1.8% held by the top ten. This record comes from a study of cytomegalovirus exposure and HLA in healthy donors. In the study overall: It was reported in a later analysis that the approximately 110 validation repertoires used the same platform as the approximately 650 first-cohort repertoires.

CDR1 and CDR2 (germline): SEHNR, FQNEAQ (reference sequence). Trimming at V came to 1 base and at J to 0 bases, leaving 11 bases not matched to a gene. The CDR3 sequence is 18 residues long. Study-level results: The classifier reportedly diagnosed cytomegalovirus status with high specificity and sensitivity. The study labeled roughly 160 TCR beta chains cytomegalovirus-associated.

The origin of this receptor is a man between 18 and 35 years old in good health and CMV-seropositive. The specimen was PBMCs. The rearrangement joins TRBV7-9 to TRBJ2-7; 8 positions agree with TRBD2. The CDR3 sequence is CASSLEGGIAGNSYEQYF. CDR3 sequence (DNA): TGTGCCAGCAGCTTAGAGGGGGGGATAGCGGGAAACTCCTACGAGCAGTACTTC.